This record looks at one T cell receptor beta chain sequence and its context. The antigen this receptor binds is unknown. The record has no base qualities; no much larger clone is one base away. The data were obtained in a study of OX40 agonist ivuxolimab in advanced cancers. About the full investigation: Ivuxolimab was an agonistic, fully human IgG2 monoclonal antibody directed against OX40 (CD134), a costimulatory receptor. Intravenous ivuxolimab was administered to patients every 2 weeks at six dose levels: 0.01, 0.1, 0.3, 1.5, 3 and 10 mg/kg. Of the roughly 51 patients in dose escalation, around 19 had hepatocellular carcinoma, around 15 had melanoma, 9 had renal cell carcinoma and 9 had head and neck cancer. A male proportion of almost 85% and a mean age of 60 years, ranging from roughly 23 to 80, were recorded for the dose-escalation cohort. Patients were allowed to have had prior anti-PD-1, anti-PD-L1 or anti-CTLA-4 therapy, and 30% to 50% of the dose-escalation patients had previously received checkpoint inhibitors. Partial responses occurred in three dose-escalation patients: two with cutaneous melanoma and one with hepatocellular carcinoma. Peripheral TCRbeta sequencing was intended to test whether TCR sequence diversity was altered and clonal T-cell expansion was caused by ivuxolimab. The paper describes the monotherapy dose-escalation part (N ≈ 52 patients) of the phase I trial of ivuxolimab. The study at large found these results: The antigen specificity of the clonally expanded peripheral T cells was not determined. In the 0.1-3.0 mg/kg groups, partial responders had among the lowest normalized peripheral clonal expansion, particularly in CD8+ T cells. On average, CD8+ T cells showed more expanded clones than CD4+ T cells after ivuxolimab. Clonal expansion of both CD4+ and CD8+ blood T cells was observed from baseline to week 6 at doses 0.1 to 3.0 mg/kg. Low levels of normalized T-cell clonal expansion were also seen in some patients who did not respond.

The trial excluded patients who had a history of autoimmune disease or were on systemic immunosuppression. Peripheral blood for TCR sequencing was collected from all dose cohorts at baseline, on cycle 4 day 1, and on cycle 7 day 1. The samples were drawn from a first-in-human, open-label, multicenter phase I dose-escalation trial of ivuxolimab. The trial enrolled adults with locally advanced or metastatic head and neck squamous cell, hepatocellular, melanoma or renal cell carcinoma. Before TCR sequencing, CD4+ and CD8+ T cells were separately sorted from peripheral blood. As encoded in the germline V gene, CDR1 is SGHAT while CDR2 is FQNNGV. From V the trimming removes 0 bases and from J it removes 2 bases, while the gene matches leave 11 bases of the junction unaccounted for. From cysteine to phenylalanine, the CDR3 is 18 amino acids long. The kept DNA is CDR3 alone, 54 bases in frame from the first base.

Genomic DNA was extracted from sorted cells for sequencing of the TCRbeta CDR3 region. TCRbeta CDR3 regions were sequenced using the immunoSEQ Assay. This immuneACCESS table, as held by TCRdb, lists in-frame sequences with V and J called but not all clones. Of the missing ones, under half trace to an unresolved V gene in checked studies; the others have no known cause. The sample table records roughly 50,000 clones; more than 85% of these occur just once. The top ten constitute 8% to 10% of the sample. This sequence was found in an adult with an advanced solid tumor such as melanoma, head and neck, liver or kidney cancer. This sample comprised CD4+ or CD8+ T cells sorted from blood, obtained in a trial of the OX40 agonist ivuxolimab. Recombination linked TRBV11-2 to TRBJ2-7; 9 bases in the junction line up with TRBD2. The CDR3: CASSLEGTLTSGTYEQYF. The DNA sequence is TGTGCCAGCAGCTTAGAGGGGACCCTGACTAGCGGTACCTACGAGCAGTACTTC.